This T cell receptor beta chain is from a study of OX40 agonist ivuxolimab in advanced cancers. Looking at the study overall: Patients were infused with ivuxolimab every 2 weeks at 0.01 to 10 mg/kg.

Exclusion of a patient followed from autoimmune disease history or systemic immunosuppression. Notes on the study in general: CD8+ T cells were the subset that, on average, had more expanded clones than CD4+. At doses 0.1 to 3.0 mg/kg, CD4+ and CD8+ clones expanded.

Profiling relied on immunoSEQ multiplex PCR, and the TCRdb table lists in-frame clones only, not all of them. The sample yields about 20,000 clones, just over 70% seen once. Trimming pared 7 bases from V and 6 bases from J, leaving 8 bases between. CDR1 and CDR2 (germline): MNHEY, SMNVEV (reference sequence). The CDR3 has 11 residues. Comment on this clone: Antigen: not known.

The origin of this receptor is an adult with an advanced solid tumor such as melanoma, head and neck, liver or kidney cancer. This specimen was CD4+ or CD8+ T cells sorted from blood, taken in a trial of the OX40 agonist ivuxolimab. This sequence joins TRBV27 and TRBJ2-3; D gene uncertain. The CDR3 DNA reads as TGTGCCAGCACCTCAGATGATACGCAGTATTTT. This gives the protein CASTSDDTQYF.